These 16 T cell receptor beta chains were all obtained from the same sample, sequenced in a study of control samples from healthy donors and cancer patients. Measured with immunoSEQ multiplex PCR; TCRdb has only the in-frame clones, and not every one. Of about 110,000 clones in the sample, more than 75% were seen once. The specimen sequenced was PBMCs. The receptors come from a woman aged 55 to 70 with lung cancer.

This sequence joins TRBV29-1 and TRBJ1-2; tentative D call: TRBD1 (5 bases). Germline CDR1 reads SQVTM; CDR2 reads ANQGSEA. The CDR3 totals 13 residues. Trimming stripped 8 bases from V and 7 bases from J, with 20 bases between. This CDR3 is CSTSGGDGAGYTF. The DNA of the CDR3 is TGCAGCACCTCCGGGGGGGATGGGGCTGGCTACACCTTC.

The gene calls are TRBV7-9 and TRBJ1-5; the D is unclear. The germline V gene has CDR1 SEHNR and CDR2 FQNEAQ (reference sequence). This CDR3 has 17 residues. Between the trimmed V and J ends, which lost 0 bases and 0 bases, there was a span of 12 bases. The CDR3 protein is CASSLAFESYSNQPQHF. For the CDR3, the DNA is TGTGCCAGCAGCTTAGCCTTTGAAAGCTATAGCAATCAGCCCCAGCATTTT. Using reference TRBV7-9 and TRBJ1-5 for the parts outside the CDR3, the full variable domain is DTGVSQNPRHKITKRGQNVTFRCDPISEHNRLYWYRQTLGQGPEFLTYFQNEAQLEKSRLLSDRFSAERPKGSFSTLEIQRTEQGDSAMYLCASSLAFESYSNQPQHFGDGTRLSIL.

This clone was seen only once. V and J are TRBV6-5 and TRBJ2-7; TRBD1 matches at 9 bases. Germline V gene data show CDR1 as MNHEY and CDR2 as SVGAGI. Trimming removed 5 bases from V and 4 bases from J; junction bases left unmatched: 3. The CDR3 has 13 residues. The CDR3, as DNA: TGTGCCAGCAGTCGGACAGGGGTGTACGAGCAGTACTTC. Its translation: CASSRTGVYEQYF.

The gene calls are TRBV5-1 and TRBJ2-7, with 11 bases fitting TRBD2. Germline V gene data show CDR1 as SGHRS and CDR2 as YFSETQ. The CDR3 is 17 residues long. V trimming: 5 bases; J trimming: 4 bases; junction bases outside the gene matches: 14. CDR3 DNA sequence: TGCGCCAGCAGACAGGGGGCAACTAGCGGGAGCGAGTACGAGCAGTACTTC. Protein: CASRQGATSGSEYEQYF. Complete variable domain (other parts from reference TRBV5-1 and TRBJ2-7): KAGVTQTPRYLIKTRGQQVTLSCSPISGHRSVSWYQQTPGQGLQFLFEYFSETQRNKGNFPGRFSGRQFSNSRSEMNVSTLELGDSALYLCASRQGATSGSEYEQYFGPGTRLTVT.

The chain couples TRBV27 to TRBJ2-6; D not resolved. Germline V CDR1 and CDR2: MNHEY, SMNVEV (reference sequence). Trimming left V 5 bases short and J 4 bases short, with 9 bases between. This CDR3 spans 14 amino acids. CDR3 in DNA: TGTGCCAGCAGTGTCGCAGGAGGGGCCAACGTCCTGACTTTC. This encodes CASSVAGGANVLTF.

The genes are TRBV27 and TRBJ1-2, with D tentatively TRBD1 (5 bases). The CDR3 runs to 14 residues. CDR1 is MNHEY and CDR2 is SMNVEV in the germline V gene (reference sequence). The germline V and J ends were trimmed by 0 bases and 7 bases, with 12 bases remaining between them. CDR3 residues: CASSLSRTIGGYTF. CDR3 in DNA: TGTGCCAGCAGTTTATCTAGGACAATAGGTGGCTACACCTTC.

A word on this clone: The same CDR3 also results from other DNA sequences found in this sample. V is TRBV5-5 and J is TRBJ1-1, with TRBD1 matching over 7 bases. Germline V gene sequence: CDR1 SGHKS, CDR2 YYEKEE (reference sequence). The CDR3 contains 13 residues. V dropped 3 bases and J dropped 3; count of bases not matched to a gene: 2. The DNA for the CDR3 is TGTGCCAGCAGCTCTCAGGGGGACACTGAAGCTTTCTTT. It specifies CASSSQGDTEAFF.

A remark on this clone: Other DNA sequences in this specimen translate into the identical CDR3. CDR3 region: CASSFRGSDGYTF. DNA of the CDR3: TGTGCCAGCAGCTTCCGGGGAAGCGATGGCTACACCTTC. This sequence joins TRBV5-6 and TRBJ1-2; D not certain. V was trimmed by 2 bases and J by 6 bases, leaving 11 bases between them. Per the germline V gene, CDR1 is SGHDT and CDR2 is YYEEEE. CDR3 size: 13 residues.

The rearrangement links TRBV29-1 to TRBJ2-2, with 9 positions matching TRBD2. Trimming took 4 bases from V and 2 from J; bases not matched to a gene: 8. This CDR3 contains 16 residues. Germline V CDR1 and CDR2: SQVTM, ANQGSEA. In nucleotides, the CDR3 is TGCAGCGTTGGGGGCAGCGGGGGGACTAACACCGGGGAGCTGTTTTTT. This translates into CSVGGSGGTNTGELFF.

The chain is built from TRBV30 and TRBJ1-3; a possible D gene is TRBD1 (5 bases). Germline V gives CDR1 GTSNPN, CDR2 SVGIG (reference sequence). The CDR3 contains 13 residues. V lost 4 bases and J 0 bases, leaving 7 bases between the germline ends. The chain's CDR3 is CAWTGSSGNTIYF. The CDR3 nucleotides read TGTGCCTGGACAGGGTCCTCTGGAAACACCATATATTTT. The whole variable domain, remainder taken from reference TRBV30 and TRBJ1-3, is SQTIHQWPATLVQPVGSPLSLECTVEGTSNPNLYWYRQAAGRGLQLLFYSVGIGQISSEVPQNLSASRPQDRQFILSSKKLLLSDSGFYLCAWTGSSGNTIYFGEGSWLTVV.

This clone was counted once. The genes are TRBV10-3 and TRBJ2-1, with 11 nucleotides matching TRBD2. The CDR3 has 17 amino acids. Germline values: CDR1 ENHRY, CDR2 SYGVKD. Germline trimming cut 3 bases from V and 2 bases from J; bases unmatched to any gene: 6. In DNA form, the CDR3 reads TGTGCCATCAGTGAAGGTTTTAGCGGGGGGGCCTACAATGAGCAGTTCTTC. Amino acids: CAISEGFSGGAYNEQFF.

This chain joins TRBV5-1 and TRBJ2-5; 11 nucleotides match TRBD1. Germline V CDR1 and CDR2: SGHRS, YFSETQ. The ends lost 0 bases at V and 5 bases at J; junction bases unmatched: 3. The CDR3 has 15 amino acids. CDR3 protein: CASSLVGQGVETQYF. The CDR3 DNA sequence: TGCGCCAGCAGCTTGGTGGGACAGGGGGTCGAGACCCAGTACTTC.

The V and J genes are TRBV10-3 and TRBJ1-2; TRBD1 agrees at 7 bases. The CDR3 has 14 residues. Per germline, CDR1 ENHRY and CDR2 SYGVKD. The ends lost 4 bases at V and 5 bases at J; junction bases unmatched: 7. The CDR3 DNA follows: TGTGCCATCAGTGGACAGGGCGGAGAATATGGCTACACCTTC. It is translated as CAISGQGGEYGYTF.

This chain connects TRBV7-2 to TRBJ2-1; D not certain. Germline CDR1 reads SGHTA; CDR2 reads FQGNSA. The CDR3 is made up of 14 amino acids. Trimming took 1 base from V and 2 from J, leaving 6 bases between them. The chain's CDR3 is CASSLGQAYNEQFF. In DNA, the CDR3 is TGTGCCAGCAGCTTAGGCCAGGCCTACAATGAGCAGTTCTTC.

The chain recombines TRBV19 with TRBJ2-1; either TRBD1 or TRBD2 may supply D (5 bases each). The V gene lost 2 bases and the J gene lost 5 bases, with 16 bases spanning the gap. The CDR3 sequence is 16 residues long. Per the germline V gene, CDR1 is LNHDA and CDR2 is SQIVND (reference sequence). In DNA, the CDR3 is TGTGCCAGTAGTATATGGACGGGGCTGGGGGACAATGAGCAGTTCTTC. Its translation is CASSIWTGLGDNEQFF.

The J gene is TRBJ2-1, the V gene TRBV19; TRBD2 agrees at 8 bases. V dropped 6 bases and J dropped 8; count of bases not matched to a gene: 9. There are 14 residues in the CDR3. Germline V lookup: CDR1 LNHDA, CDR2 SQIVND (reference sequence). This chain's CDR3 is CASSPGLGNYEQFF. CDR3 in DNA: TGTGCCAGTAGCCCGGGACTAGGCAATTATGAGCAGTTCTTC. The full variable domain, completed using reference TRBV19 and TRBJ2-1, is DGGITQSPKYLFRKEGQNVTLSCEQNLNHDAMYWYRQDPGQGLRLIYYSQIVNDFQKGDIAEGYSVSREKKESFPLTVTSAQKNPTAFYLCASSPGLGNYEQFFGPGTRLTVL.